This T cell receptor (beta chain) is drawn from a study of cytomegalovirus exposure and HLA in healthy donors (dated by TCRdb to about 2017). Concerning the study at large: An earlier analysis of about 530 of the donors reported under 300 Gb of sequence data and 117 million unique TCR beta sequences obtained from around 180 million T cells. The genetic ancestry cluster associated with self-reported Caucasian donors included 65% to 90% of the approximately 410 genotyped donors. Donor age, sex, ethnicity and CMV serostatus were compiled together with the repertoire data. A later genetic analysis used genome-wide SNP genotypes for about three fifths of the roughly 700 donors, treating that subset as a discovery cohort. To predict cytomegalovirus infection status, the study brought together high-throughput TCR immunosequencing, statistical association of individual TCRs with disease status, and machine learning. HLA typing covered class I and class II loci at four-digit resolution. Five DR-DQ haplotypes were treated as single units for association and clustering because of strong linkage in the cohort. The study aimed to test whether signatures of past pathogen exposure could be identified by cataloging public T cell receptors. The study used immunosequencing to profile the T cell repertoires of about 670 subjects and linked those repertoires to cytomegalovirus serostatus. A separate validation cohort of approximately 120 different subjects was used in addition to the roughly 640-subject first cohort. Rather than drawing on any new phenotypic data, the later analysis identified candidate immune exposures from TCR beta sequences and the way those sequences occurred across donors. The number of typed donors differed by locus: about 629-630 for A, B, C, DRB1 and DQB1; 500 to 550 for DQA1; 606 for DPA1; and 400 to 480 for DPB1. About 280 gigabases of sequencing data and tens of millions of unique TCR sequences made up an early release that covered over 550 HLA-typed donors. An earlier analysis of 587 of the donors used high-throughput TCR beta sequencing to judge whether each TCR beta V gene segment behaved as functional or pseudogenic. To study patterns of TCR occurrence, a later analysis re-analyzed previously published TCR beta repertoires from 600 to 750 donors and added high-resolution HLA genotyping. All discovery cohort repertoires had been generated on a single sequencing platform. Among about 360 genotyped donors of the cohort, an average of approximately 240,000 unique TCR beta nucleotide sequences were sequenced per donor, roughly 20% of them non-productive. Summary of the overall study and its limitations: In a later analysis, TCR association rates were found to vary across HLA loci, with the most associated TCRs seen for DRB1 alleles and the fewest for HLA-C alleles. Some IMGT-functional V segments, including TRBV6-2 and TRBV6-3, could not be told apart with the 87-base-pair reads, so those segments were excluded. Compared with the roughly 710-donor mean, donors in an Asian-associated ancestry cluster had fewer N-insertions in productive TCRs, according to a later genetic analysis. The sequencing pipeline was judged likely to have produced a cluster of highly shared sequence variants as a technical artifact. A later analysis associated 17,000 or so TCR beta sequences with specific HLA alleles at a false discovery rate of 0.05. Three of the identified cytomegalovirus-associated TCR beta chains were confirmed in vitro to be specific for cytomegalovirus antigens. Correlated functional status among segregating V segments might be attributable to linkage disequilibrium, but an unknown experimental factor could not be ruled out. In a later analysis, HLA-associated TCR beta chains showed more clonal expansion and lower generation probabilities than non-associated chains that were equally common. Roughly uniform sequencing depth across donors was assumed in presence/absence analyses, although this assumption may not hold. An earlier analysis of approximately 500 of the donors showed that most TCR beta V segments appeared in productive rearrangements either about 90% or about 30% of the time, which broadly matched IMGT annotations. Strong co-occurrence of HLA alleles, especially DR and DQ, made assigning TCR associations to individual alleles difficult. The study listed 150 to 200 TCR beta chains as associated with cytomegalovirus. The cohort was sequenced for TCR beta chains only, and without alpha or paired-chain data the features that could be detected were limited. A further reported finding was that TCR beta sequences accurately predicted the HLA-A and HLA-B alleles for most subjects in the first cohort. In a later analysis, several top co-occurrence clusters were reported to appear linked to parvovirus B19, influenza, CMV and Epstein-Barr virus. Because counts were too low, about 15 rarely observed V segments, including chromosome 9 orphons, were left out of the earlier analysis of approximately 500 of the donors. For the cohort, immune exposure information was limited to CMV serostatus. The classifier was reported to diagnose cytomegalovirus status with high specificity and sensitivity in both the original cohort and the validation cohort. It was suggested by the authors that the approach could potentially be generalized to other disease states and immunological phenotypes. Most TCR sequences were observed very rarely across donors, whereas some public TCRs were present in many individuals. Because HLA typing was unavailable for some donors at each locus, only the typed subset was used in association tests. In a later analysis, most CMV-associated TCR beta chains were found to appear HLA-restricted, with HLA associations seemingly driven largely by CMV exposure. V-gene and J-gene trimming of TCR beta chains was associated with a missense DCLRE1C variant in a later genetic analysis, and the association was replicated in an independent cohort.

In total, 600 or so healthy bone marrow donors made up the cohort. All cohort members were sampled while nominally healthy, although unrecorded immune exposures were likely present. The donor tested CMV seropositive and was one of the 289 seropositive cohort members. Every donor gave a peripheral blood sample, and the peripheral blood mononuclear cells from that sample were used for TCR beta sequencing. Genomic DNA was extracted from the blood cell samples with the Qiagen DNeasy Blood Extraction Kit. The CDR3 numbers 17 residues from cysteine through phenylalanine. Just CDR3 DNA is preserved here, 51 bases in frame from base 1. The junction carries 10 bases between V and J, which are trimmed by 0 bases and 0 bases respectively. The germline V gene (reference sequence) sets CDR1 to SGHNT and CDR2 to YYREEE. The library was prepared using the immunoSEQ multiplex PCR assay. For the multiplex PCR, a mixture combining 60 forward primers for TCR Vbeta segments and 13 reverse primers for TCR Jbeta segments was used. The CDR3 region of rearranged TCR beta genes was amplified from genomic DNA with a multiplex PCR assay. Amplified TCR beta libraries were sequenced as 87-base-pair reads on the Illumina HiSeq System. Turning to the authors' computational methods: A later analysis tallied 75 million to 95 million unique TCR beta chains across the 666 repertoires, and some 12 million of those chains were shared by two or more donors. To remove PCR and sequencing errors, raw reads were error-corrected and collapsed into unique sequences using a nearest-neighbor algorithm that merged closely related sequences. CDR3 sequences were aligned to IMGT reference sequences to assign V, D and J gene segments. For a sequence to be retained, a match of at least six nucleotides was required to both a V gene segment and a J gene segment. A rearrangement was called productive if the CDR3 had no stop codons and remained in frame with V and J, and every other rearrangement was called non-productive. Following IMGT convention, CDR3 was defined as the stretch from the second conserved V-encoded cysteine to the conserved J-encoded phenylalanine. The earlier analysis of roughly 590 of the donors excluded any sequence lacking an unambiguous match to a single V gene segment. An earlier analysis of approximately 590 of the donors called V segments functional above 56.7% productive rearrangements and segregating when the between-donor standard deviation exceeded 5%. A statistical classification framework was built to diagnose cytomegalovirus status from the catalog of TCR beta chain sequences. V and J gene assignment, in a later analysis, came from comparing TCR nucleotide sequences with IMGT/GENE-DB human TR gene sequences. A later analysis assigned CDR3 sequences and most-parsimonious VDJ recombination scenarios with the TCRdist pipeline. In a later analysis, each TCR beta chain was defined by its CDR3 amino acid sequence together with its V-gene family, and reads without a unique V-gene family were excluded. To address suspected cross-contamination and a sequencing artifact, a later analysis removed 450 to 700 highly shared, low-generation-probability nucleotide sequences. In a later analysis, a clonal expansion index for each public chain was calculated from normalized within-repertoire ranks of inferred template counts. In a later analysis, generation probabilities were computed with a VDJ recombination model fitted to out-of-frame rearrangements, and the resulting probabilities were checked against IGoR. A later analysis scored TCR-TCR, TCR-HLA and TCR-CMV co-occurrence with hypergeometric tests, applying a repertoire-size bias correction to TCR pairs. To estimate false discovery rates, a later analysis permuted the HLA or CMV assignments 20 times. In a later analysis, co-occurring TCRs were grouped using DBSCAN, with TCRdist sequence similarity added in when clustering inside HLA-allele-positive subsets. Repertoires with fewer than 30,000 or more than 120,000 public chains were left out of co-occurrence clustering, as were five repertoires with anomalous nucleotide sharing. TCRdb took this table from immuneACCESS and kept in-frame rearrangements with V and J called. Such tables lack part of the clones; where checked against another copy, unresolved V genes explain under half of the gap, and the rest is unexplained. The DNA was the basis for D and trimming; V, J and clone size are from that table. Recorded for this sample are 85,000 to 100,000 clones; around three quarters of them occurred a single time. Around 3% of the sample comes from the top ten.

This clone has a handful of counts. Its antigen target is currently unknown. No much larger clonotype is one base removed from it; base qualities were not supplied. Here the chain combines TRBV5-4 and TRBJ2-6; the D gene is perhaps TRBD2, from 6 matching bases. The sequencing sample was made of PBMCs. The clonotype originates from a male donor in good health and CMV-seropositive. CDR3 sequence: CASSLEEGISGANVLTF. The sequenced DNA: TGTGCCAGCAGCTTGGAGGAGGGTATCTCTGGGGCCAACGTCCTGACTTTC. Reference TRBV5-4 and TRBJ2-6 genes cover what lies past the CDR3, so the full variable domain is ETGVTQSPTHLIKTRGQQVTLRCSSQSGHNTVSWYQQALGQGPQFIFQYYREEENGRGNFPPRFSGLQFPNYSSELNVNALELDDSALYLCASSLEEGISGANVLTFGAGSRLTVL.